The 24 T cell receptor beta chains presented below share a single source sample, sequenced in a study of Ad26.COV2.S vaccination and SARS-CoV-2 variants. The method was immunoSEQ multiplex PCR; TCRdb's version includes in-frame clones alone and lacks a portion of them. This repertoire shows 300,000 to 400,000 clones, about 82% found once; its top ten account for 2% to 2.5%. Treatment described: roughly 18 received Ad26.COV2.S at low or high dose, single or two shots; roughly five received placebo; per-sample allocation not given. Samples were taken on day 63 after the first vaccine or placebo injection. Sequencing used peripheral blood, obtained in a trial of Ad26.COV2.S vaccine versus placebo. Source of these receptors: a person aged 18-60 years who received the Ad26.COV2.S COVID-19 vaccine or a placebo.

This clone has only a few counts. V is TRBV7-9 and J is TRBJ2-3, with D uncertain. V shed 6 bases and J shed 0 bases, with 16 bases lying between them. This CDR3 is built from 16 residues. Germline-derived CDR1 and CDR2 are SEHNR and FQNEAQ (reference sequence). DNA of the CDR3: TGTGCCAGCAGTATCCGCCAATTCGCTAGCACAGATACGCAGTATTTT. Translation gives CASSIRQFASTDTQYF.

The J gene is TRBJ1-3, the V gene TRBV7-9, with unresolved D. Looked up from germline, CDR1 is SEHNR and CDR2 is FQNEAQ (reference sequence). There are 14 residues in the CDR3. Trimming pared 2 bases from V and 3 bases from J, leaving 8 bases between. CDR3 DNA: TGTGCCAGCAGCTTACGGCCCGATGGAAACACCATATATTTT. This sequence encodes CASSLRPDGNTIYF.

Only one count was recorded for this clone. CDR3 sequence reads: CASSLSPWGELFF. The CDR3 DNA follows: TGTGCCAGCAGCCTCTCCCCCTGGGGGGAGCTGTTTTTT. This chain uses TRBV7-9 with TRBJ2-2; D ambiguous. The germline CDR1 and CDR2 sequences are SEHNR and FQNEAQ (reference sequence). The CDR3 sequence is 13 residues long. Trimming removed 5 bases at V and 8 bases at J, with 12 bases between.

The rearrangement uses TRBV5-1 and TRBJ2-7, with a tentative D call TRBD1 (5 bases). Germline assignment: CDR1 SGHRS and CDR2 YFSETQ. This CDR3 spans 14 amino acids. V was clipped by 7 bases and J by 3 bases, with 17 bases between them. CDR3 DNA sequence: TGCGCCAGCTCGAGCAGGGATCCCTTCTACGAGCAGTACTTC. It encodes CASSSRDPFYEQYF.

The CDR3: CASSQNQGLGSYEQYF. For the CDR3, the DNA is TGTGCCAGCAGCCAAAATCAGGGTTTGGGCTCCTACGAGCAGTACTTC. The rearrangement links TRBV5-6 to TRBJ2-7; weak D call: TRBD1 (5 bases). Germline V gene lookup returns CDR1 SGHDT and CDR2 YYEEEE. V was shortened by 4 bases and J by 0 bases, with 17 bases between the two germline ends. The CDR3 is 16 amino acids.

V and J are TRBV11-2 and TRBJ2-2; 13 nucleotides align to TRBD2. J gave up 3 bases and V 4 bases, and 5 bases lay outside the gene matches. The CDR3 totals 17 residues. Germline assignment: CDR1 SGHAT and CDR2 FQNNGV. Here the CDR3 reads CASSYTSGGGHTGELFF. CDR3 sequence (DNA): TGTGCCAGCAGCTACACTAGCGGGGGGGGCCACACCGGGGAGCTGTTTTTT.

The chain carries TRBV7-3 and TRBJ2-3; D gene ambiguous. This CDR3 comprises 14 residues. Germline V gives CDR1 SGHTA, CDR2 FQGTGA. The V end lost 3 bases, the J end lost 6 bases, and 13 bases lay between the germline ends. CDR3 protein: CASSFGLDRDTQYF. CDR3 nucleotides: TGTGCCAGCAGCTTCGGGTTGGACCGTGATACGCAGTATTTT.

This clone was found once. This rearrangement joins TRBV6-1 to TRBJ2-1; the D is unclear. V shed 2 bases and J shed 4 bases, with 12 bases lying between them. CDR1 and CDR2 from the germline V gene are MNHNS and SASEGT. The CDR3 runs to 15 residues. The CDR3, as DNA: TGTGCCAGCAGTGAATGGGTTCAGGAGTACAATGAGCAGTTCTTC. Encoded protein: CASSEWVQEYNEQFF.

This sequence joins TRBV20-1 and TRBJ2-7; 7 bases align to TRBD1. V trimming: 3 bases; J trimming: 2 bases; junction bases outside the gene matches: 4. The CDR3 spans 13 residues. The germline CDR1 and CDR2 sequences are DFQATT and SNEGSKA (reference sequence). DNA of the CDR3: TGCAGTGCTAGTAGGGGACAGACCTACGAGCAGTACTTC. Its protein is CSASRGQTYEQYF.

The chain uses TRBV29-1 and TRBJ2-7, with D uncertain. Trimming shortened V by 4 bases and J by 10 bases, and 11 bases separated the two germline ends. This CDR3 is built from 10 residues. Germline loops: CDR1 SQVTM, CDR2 ANQGSEA. CDR3 nucleotide sequence: TGCAGCGTTGCAGACCCTCTACAGTACTTC. The encoded protein is CSVADPLQYF.

This chain joins TRBV6-5 and TRBJ1-3, with 8 nucleotides matching TRBD1. Per germline, CDR1 MNHEY and CDR2 SVGAGI. Trimming took 5 bases from V and 3 from J; bases not matched to a gene: 6. The CDR3 is 15 residues long. CDR3 amino acids: CASSRGTGFGNTIYF. Here the CDR3 DNA reads TGTGCCAGCAGTAGGGGGACAGGCTTTGGAAACACCATATATTTT.

The chain couples TRBV28 to TRBJ1-1; D might be TRBD1 (5 bases). CDR1 and CDR2 (germline): MDHEN, SYDVKM. The CDR3 spans 12 residues. V was trimmed by 1 base and J by 7 bases, leaving 7 bases between them. The CDR3 coding sequence is TGTGCCAGCAGTTTATTGGGGGGTGAAGCTTTCTTT. It yields the protein CASSLLGGEAFF.

The genes are TRBV30 and TRBJ1-2, with D perhaps TRBD1 (5 bases). CDR1 and CDR2 from the germline V gene are GTSNPN and SVGIG (reference sequence). This CDR3 region has 12 residues. Trimming cost V 8 bases and J 4 bases, with 14 bases left between them. In DNA form, the CDR3 reads TGTGCCCAAGGGGTATCAGCCTATGGCTACACCTTC. It yields the protein CAQGVSAYGYTF.

The J gene is TRBJ1-2, the V gene TRBV7-2; D remains ambiguous. This CDR3 is 15 amino acids long. With 5 bases removed from V and 7 bases from J, the gap between germline ends came to 20 bases. CDR1 and CDR2 (germline): SGHTA, FQGNSA. In nucleotides, the CDR3 is TGTGCCAGCAGCCCCCGCCCAGCCCGATTGGGTGGCTACACCTTC. Protein: CASSPRPARLGGYTF.

The gene calls are TRBV7-2 and TRBJ2-2; D not certain. There are 15 residues in the CDR3. Per germline, CDR1 SGHTA and CDR2 FQGNSA. V lost 4 bases, J lost 6 bases, and 15 bases lay in between. The chain's CDR3 is CASSSGFSPAGELFF. CDR3 bases: TGTGCCAGCAGCTCGGGTTTCTCACCCGCCGGGGAGCTGTTTTTT.

This chain links TRBV12-3 or TRBV12-4 with TRBJ2-3, with a weak D call TRBD1 (5 bases). The CDR3 has 12 residues. V was trimmed by 5 bases and J by 9 bases, leaving 12 bases between them. The CDR3 bases are TGTGCCAGCAGTCCGACCAGGGCCACGCAGTATTTT. Amino acids: CASSPTRATQYF.

The chain is built from TRBV5-1 and TRBJ2-2, with 7 bases matching TRBD2. Germline CDR1 SGHRS, CDR2 YFSETQ. V lost 3 bases and J lost 6; bases outside the gene matches: 11. The CDR3 length is 16 residues. The CDR3 DNA reads TGCGCCAGCAGCTCTCAAGAGCCTGCGGGAGCCGGGGAGCTGTTTTTT. Translation gives CASSSQEPAGAGELFF. The complete variable domain, with remaining parts taken from reference TRBV5-1 and TRBJ2-2, reads KAGVTQTPRYLIKTRGQQVTLSCSPISGHRSVSWYQQTPGQGLQFLFEYFSETQRNKGNFPGRFSGRQFSNSRSEMNVSTLELGDSALYLCASSSQEPAGAGELFFGEGSRLTVL.

The chain couples TRBV2 to TRBJ1-3; D unresolved. The CDR3 totals 12 residues. The germline V gene has CDR1 SNHLY and CDR2 FYNNEI. Deletions cut 3 bases from V and 6 bases from J, with 6 bases between. In DNA form, the CDR3 reads TGTGCCAGCAGTGATCCGGTAAACACCATATATTTT. It translates to CASSDPVNTIYF.

V gene TRBV11-2 combines with J gene TRBJ1-2, with no clear D. V was cut by 1 base and J by 4 bases, with 7 bases left in between. The CDR3 has 13 residues. Per the germline V gene, CDR1 is SGHAT and CDR2 is FQNNGV. The DNA for the CDR3 is TGTGCCAGCAGCTTAGGTCTGGGCTATGGCTACACCTTC. It codes for CASSLGLGYGYTF.

In this sample, this clone turned up a few times. This chain connects TRBV19 to TRBJ1-2; maybe TRBD1 (5 bases). Looked up from germline, CDR1 is LNHDA and CDR2 is SQIVND (reference sequence). Trimming shortened V by 6 bases and J by 7 bases, and 9 bases separated the two germline ends. The CDR3 has 11 amino acids. The CDR3 sequence is CASSGTSGYTF. Here the CDR3 DNA reads TGTGCCAGTAGCGGGACGAGTGGCTACACCTTC. Together with reference TRBV19 and TRBJ1-2, the CDR3 gives the full variable domain: DGGITQSPKYLFRKEGQNVTLSCEQNLNHDAMYWYRQDPGQGLRLIYYSQIVNDFQKGDIAEGYSVSREKKESFPLTVTSAQKNPTAFYLCASSGTSGYTFGSGTRLTVV.

The rearrangement uses TRBV10-3 and TRBJ1-4; perhaps TRBD1 as D (5 bases). Per germline, CDR1 ENHRY and CDR2 SYGVKD. The ends were cut back, 2 bases at V and 7 bases at J, with 11 bases in the middle. The CDR3 consists of 14 residues. The CDR3 is CAISEGQGGEKLFF. The CDR3 DNA reads as TGTGCCATCAGTGAGGGGCAGGGAGGTGAAAAACTGTTTTTT.

This clone was recorded a few times. The V gene is TRBV5-4, the J gene TRBJ1-1, with D perhaps matching TRBD1 (5 bases). V was shortened by 3 bases and J by 0 bases, with 12 bases between the two germline ends. The germline V gene has CDR1 SGHNT and CDR2 YYREEE (reference sequence). The CDR3 is 15 amino acids. The CDR3 sequence: CASSSGLGLNTEAFF. CDR3 nucleotide sequence: TGTGCCAGCAGCTCGGGGCTGGGTTTGAACACTGAAGCTTTCTTT.

The chain uses TRBV19 and TRBJ1-1; D is unresolved. CDR1 LNHDA and CDR2 SQIVND come from the germline V gene (reference sequence). This CDR3 is built from 14 residues. V was trimmed by 7 bases and J by 1 base, leaving 13 bases between them. DNA for the CDR3: TGTGCCAGTATTACACCTGGCGGGAACACTGAAGCTTTCTTT. Translated, it gives CASITPGGNTEAFF.

V gene TRBV28 combines with J gene TRBJ2-4; 9 nucleotides line up with TRBD2. The germline V gene has CDR1 MDHEN and CDR2 SYDVKM. This CDR3 contains 14 residues. Losses at the gene ends were 3 bases for V and 7 bases for J; bases not matched to a gene: 4. DNA for the CDR3: TGTGCCAGCAGTTTCCCGCTAGCGGGGAACATTCAGTACTTC. Protein: CASSFPLAGNIQYF.